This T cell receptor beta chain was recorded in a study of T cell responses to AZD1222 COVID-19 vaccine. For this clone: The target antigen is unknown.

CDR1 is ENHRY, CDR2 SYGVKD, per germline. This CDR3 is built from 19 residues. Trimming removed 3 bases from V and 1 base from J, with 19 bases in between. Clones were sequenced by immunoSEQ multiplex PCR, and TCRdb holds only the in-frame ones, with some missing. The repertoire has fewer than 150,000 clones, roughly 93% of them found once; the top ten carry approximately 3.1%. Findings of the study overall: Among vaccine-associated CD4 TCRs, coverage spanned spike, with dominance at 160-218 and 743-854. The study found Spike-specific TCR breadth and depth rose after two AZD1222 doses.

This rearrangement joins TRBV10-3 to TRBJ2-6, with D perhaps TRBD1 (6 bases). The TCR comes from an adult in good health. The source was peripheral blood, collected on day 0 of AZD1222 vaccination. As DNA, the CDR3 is TGTGCCATCAGTGATATCGTGTCAGGGACACAGTCTGGGGCCAACGTCCTGACTTTC. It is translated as CAISDIVSGTQSGANVLTF.